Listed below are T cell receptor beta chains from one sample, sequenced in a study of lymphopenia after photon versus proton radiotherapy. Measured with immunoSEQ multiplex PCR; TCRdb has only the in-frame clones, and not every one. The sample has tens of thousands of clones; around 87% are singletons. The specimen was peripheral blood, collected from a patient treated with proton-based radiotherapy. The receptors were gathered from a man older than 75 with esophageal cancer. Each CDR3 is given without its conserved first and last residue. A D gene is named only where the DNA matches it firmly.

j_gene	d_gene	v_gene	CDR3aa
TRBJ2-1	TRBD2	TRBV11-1	ASRLAGEHNEQF
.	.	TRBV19	ASSKGGTYAYEQY
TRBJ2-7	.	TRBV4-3	ASSQGTGEGYEQY
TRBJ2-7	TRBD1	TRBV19	ASSMLPGQQDEQY
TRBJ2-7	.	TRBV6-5	ASRGVEEQY
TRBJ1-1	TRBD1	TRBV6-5	ASSYSFGRGGTEAF
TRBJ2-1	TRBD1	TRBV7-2	ASSLIQGINNEQF
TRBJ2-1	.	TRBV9	ASSVAVGSLDEQF
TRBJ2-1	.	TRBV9	ASSVTDSYNEQF
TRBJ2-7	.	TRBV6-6	ASSYYGGPYEQY
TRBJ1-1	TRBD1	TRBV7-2	ASRTGGGGTEAF
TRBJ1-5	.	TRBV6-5	ASSYVGVNQPQH
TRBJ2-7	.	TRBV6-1	ASSEGPFPEQY
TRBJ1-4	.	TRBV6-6	ASTDEWSTNEKLF